Listed here are 21 T cell receptor beta chains from one sample, sequenced in a study of blood T cell repertoires in COVID-19. The method was immunoSEQ multiplex PCR; TCRdb's version includes in-frame clones alone and lacks a portion of them. This table has approximately 220,000 clones, 83% appearing once. Sequencing input: PBMCs or T cells enriched from blood (not recorded which). These receptors came from a woman between 45 and 60 years old who had been exposed to COVID-19.

The table lists this clone with a count of one. The rearrangement joins TRBV20-1 to TRBJ2-4, with 9 positions matching TRBD2. The CDR3 length is 15 residues. The germline V gene encodes CDR1 DFQATT and CDR2 SNEGSKA (reference sequence). Trimming at V came to 3 bases and at J to 5 bases, leaving 8 bases not matched to a gene. The CDR3 loop is CSASRAGGRENIQYF. The CDR3 nucleotides read TGCAGTGCTAGTAGAGCGGGGGGCCGTGAAAACATTCAGTACTTC.

The V call is TRBV5-1, the J call TRBJ1-2, with D possibly TRBD1 on 5 matching bases. This CDR3 contains 14 residues. Between the trimmed V and J ends, which lost 4 bases and 1 base, there was a span of 11 bases. Germline loops: CDR1 SGHRS, CDR2 YFSETQ. The CDR3 bases are TGCGCCAGCAGCCGGACAAATAGTAACTATGGCTACACCTTC. Protein: CASSRTNSNYGYTF. Full variable domain (rest looked up from reference TRBV5-1 and TRBJ1-2): KAGVTQTPRYLIKTRGQQVTLSCSPISGHRSVSWYQQTPGQGLQFLFEYFSETQRNKGNFPGRFSGRQFSNSRSEMNVSTLELGDSALYLCASSRTNSNYGYTFGSGTRLTVV.

The chain combines TRBV10-3 with TRBJ1-2; possible D gene TRBD1, 6 bases. The ends were cut back, 10 bases at V and 6 bases at J, with 15 bases in the middle. CDR1 is ENHRY, CDR2 SYGVKD, per germline. This CDR3 contains 12 residues. The DNA of the CDR3 is TGTGCCACCAAAAGGGGGAAACATGGCTACACCTTC. This gives the protein CATKRGKHGYTF.

The rearrangement uses TRBV5-1 and TRBJ1-2; D call uncertain. This CDR3 region has 13 residues. Germline CDR1 SGHRS, CDR2 YFSETQ. The ends were cut back, 4 bases at V and 4 bases at J, with 11 bases in the middle. The CDR3 loop reads CASSPERGYGYTF. As DNA, the CDR3 is TGCGCCAGCAGCCCGGAACGCGGCTATGGCTACACCTTC.

V and J are TRBV29-1 and TRBJ2-5; D may be TRBD1 (5 bases). The CDR3 is made up of 12 amino acids. The germline V gene encodes CDR1 SQVTM and CDR2 ANQGSEA. The V and J ends lost 4 bases and 5 bases respectively, with 11 bases between them. The CDR3 coding sequence is TGCAGCGTTGCCAGGGAAGGGGAGACCCAGTACTTC. Its translation is CSVAREGETQYF.

Worth noting for this clone: Other nucleotide sequences in the sample specify the same CDR3. This chain joins TRBV7-2 and TRBJ1-2; D unresolved. V was cut by 1 base and J by 0 bases, with 6 bases left in between. The CDR3 sequence is 14 residues long. The germline gives CDR1 SGHTA, CDR2 FQGNSA. The CDR3 region has the DNA TGTGCCAGCAGCTTAGTCCCGGCTAACTATGGCTACACCTTC. It is translated as CASSLVPANYGYTF.

The J gene is TRBJ1-1, the V gene TRBV10-3; TRBD1 is a possible D gene (5 bases). V dropped 5 bases and J dropped 1 base, with 11 bases sitting between them. The CDR3 extends over 14 amino acids. Germline-derived CDR1 and CDR2 are ENHRY and SYGVKD. As DNA, the CDR3 is TGTGCCATCAGTCCAGGGAGGCCGAACACTGAAGCTTTCTTT. It codes for CAISPGRPNTEAFF.

This clone was detected only a few times. The chain couples TRBV4-3 to TRBJ1-1; a possible D gene is TRBD1 (6 bases). Between the trimmed V and J ends, which lost 4 bases and 6 bases, there was a span of 18 bases. This CDR3 spans 15 amino acids. CDR1 and CDR2 from the germline V gene are LGHNA and YSLEER. The CDR3 region has the DNA TGCGCCAGCAGCCGTTCCCGGGGGGCGAGGGCTGAAGCTTTCTTT. As protein: CASSRSRGARAEAFF.

The V gene is TRBV20-1, the J gene TRBJ1-3; no firm D call. Germline CDR1 reads DFQATT; CDR2 reads SNEGSKA (reference sequence). CDR3 length equals 14 residues. Trimming left V 3 bases short and J 1 base short, with 10 bases between. The CDR3 loop is CSASVGGSGNTIYF. DNA of the CDR3: TGCAGTGCTAGTGTAGGAGGGTCTGGAAACACCATATATTTT.

The CDR3 sequence is CASTRAYSNQPQHF. CDR3 in DNA: TGTGCCAGCACCCGAGCCTATAGCAATCAGCCCCAGCATTTT. The chain links TRBV6-5 to TRBJ1-5; D unclear. Between the trimmed V and J ends, which lost 7 bases and 0 bases, there was a span of 10 bases. CDR1 is MNHEY, CDR2 SVGAGI, per germline. The CDR3 contains 14 residues.

The chain joins TRBV6-5 to TRBJ2-1; the match to TRBD1 covers 7 bases. Losses at the gene ends were 0 bases for V and 8 bases for J; bases not matched to a gene: 7. The CDR3 runs 15 residues. Germline CDR1 MNHEY, CDR2 SVGAGI. The CDR3 DNA reads as TGTGCCAGCAGTTACTCGGAAGGGGGCCTAGATGAGCAGTTCTTC. Translating it yields CASSYSEGGLDEQFF.

The chain carries TRBV3-1 (or the pseudogene TRBV3-2) and TRBJ2-5; D is possibly TRBD1 (6 bases). The CDR3 consists of 15 residues. The V end lost 1 base, the J end lost 4 bases, and 13 bases lay between the germline ends. Germline lookup yields CDR1 LGHDT and CDR2 YNNKEL (reference sequence). CDR3 DNA sequence: TGTGCCAGCAGCCAAGTCCCGGGACAAGGAGAGACCCAGTACTTC. This sequence encodes CASSQVPGQGETQYF.

This clone has at least ten counts. V is TRBV3-1 (or the pseudogene TRBV3-2) and J is TRBJ1-4, with TRBD1 as a possible D gene (5 bases). Germline CDR1 is LGHDT and CDR2 is YNNKEL (reference sequence). V was shortened by 1 base and J by 12 bases, with 12 bases between the two germline ends. The CDR3 loop spans 13 amino acids. CDR3 protein: CASSQVIRAELFF. DNA of the CDR3: TGTGCCAGCAGCCAAGTCATCAGGGCAGAACTGTTTTTT.

CDR3 sequence reads: CASSSQGANTEAFF. Here the CDR3 DNA reads TGTGCCAGCAGTTCTCAGGGCGCGAACACTGAAGCTTTCTTT. The chain links TRBV28 to TRBJ1-1, with D maybe TRBD1 (5 bases). V lost 4 bases, J lost 1 base, and 10 bases lay in between. The germline CDR1 and CDR2 sequences are MDHEN and SYDVKM. The CDR3 extends over 14 amino acids.

The CDR3: CASSLRDSGYNEQFF. The CDR3, as DNA: TGCGCCAGCAGCTTGAGGGACTCGGGCTACAATGAGCAGTTCTTC. J is TRBJ2-1 and V is TRBV5-1; D might be TRBD2 (6 bases). Germline V lookup: CDR1 SGHRS, CDR2 YFSETQ. The CDR3 extends over 15 amino acids. Trimming removed 1 base at V and 3 bases at J, with 11 bases between.

The J gene is TRBJ2-3, the V gene TRBV7-6; 10 nucleotides align to TRBD2. After removal of 5 bases from V and 4 bases from J, the junction contained 6 bases not matched to a gene. The CDR3 length is 15 residues. Germline CDR1 reads SGHVS; CDR2 reads FNYEAQ. The CDR3 protein is CASSPRLAGADTQYF. The CDR3 nucleotides are TGTGCCAGCAGCCCCCGCCTAGCGGGGGCAGATACGCAGTATTTT. Complete variable domain (other parts from reference TRBV7-6 and TRBJ2-3): GAGVSQSPRYKVTKRGQDVALRCDPISGHVSLYWYRQALGQGPEFLTYFNYEAQQDKSGLPNDRFSAERPEGSISTLTIQRTEQRDSAMYRCASSPRLAGADTQYFGPGTRLTVL.

The rearrangement links TRBV13 to TRBJ2-1; possibly TRBD1 for D (6 bases). Germline lookup yields CDR1 PRHDT and CDR2 FYEKMQ (reference sequence). The ends were cut back, 11 bases at V and 3 bases at J, with 14 bases in the middle. The CDR3 sequence is 13 residues long. CDR3 in DNA: TGTGCCGGTGGACAGCGAATCTACAATGAGCAGTTCTTC. It translates to CAGGQRIYNEQFF.

The J gene is TRBJ2-3, the V gene TRBV2, with 8 bases fitting TRBD2. Looked up from germline, CDR1 is SNHLY and CDR2 is FYNNEI. The CDR3 totals 16 residues. The trim removed 3 bases at V and 6 bases at J, leaving 11 bases unmatched. In nucleotides, the CDR3 is TGTGCCAGCAGTGATTCCCGGCTAGCGGGCTTTGATACGCAGTATTTT. As protein: CASSDSRLAGFDTQYF.

J is TRBJ2-1 and V is TRBV6-5; tentatively, D is TRBD2 (6 bases). The CDR3 has 13 amino acids. V was shortened by 2 bases and J by 5 bases, with 7 bases between the two germline ends. CDR1 is MNHEY and CDR2 is SVGAGI in the germline V gene. CDR3 coding DNA: TGTGCCAGCAGTTACGGGGGGAACAATGAGCAGTTCTTC. It specifies CASSYGGNNEQFF.

CDR3 amino acids: CASSLLVAAEAFF. CDR3 bases: TGTGCCAGCAGCTTATTGGTAGCAGCTGAAGCTTTCTTT. The V gene is TRBV7-2, the J gene TRBJ1-1; D is unresolved. Germline CDR1 and CDR2: SGHTA and FQGNSA. Between the trimmed V and J ends, which lost 2 bases and 6 bases, there was a span of 10 bases. There are 13 residues in the CDR3.

The chain is built from TRBV27 and TRBJ2-7; D is possibly TRBD1 (6 bases). Trimming shortened V by 6 bases and J by 2 bases, and 20 bases separated the two germline ends. Germline V lookup: CDR1 MNHEY, CDR2 SMNVEV (reference sequence). CDR3 size: 16 residues. CDR3 loop: CASRNLRTDTTYEQYF. CDR3 bases: TGTGCCAGCAGAAATCTACGGACAGACACTACCTACGAGCAGTACTTC.